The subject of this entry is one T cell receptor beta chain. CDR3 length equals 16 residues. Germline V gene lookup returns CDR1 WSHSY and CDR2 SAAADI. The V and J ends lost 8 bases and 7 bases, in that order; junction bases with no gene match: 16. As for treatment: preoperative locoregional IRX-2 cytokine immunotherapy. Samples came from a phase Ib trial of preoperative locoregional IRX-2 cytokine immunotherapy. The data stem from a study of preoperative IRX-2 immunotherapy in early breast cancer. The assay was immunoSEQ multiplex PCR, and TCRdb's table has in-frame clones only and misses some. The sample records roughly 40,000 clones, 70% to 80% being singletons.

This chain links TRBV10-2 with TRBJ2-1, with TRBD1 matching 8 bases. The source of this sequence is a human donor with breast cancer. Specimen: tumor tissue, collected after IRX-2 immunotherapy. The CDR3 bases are TGCGCCAGCGAGGACAGGGCCGGCCCCAGGGGAAATGAGCAGTTCTTC. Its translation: CASEDRAGPRGNEQFF.